This T cell receptor (beta chain) was retrieved from a study of T-cell reconstitution after alpha-beta-depleted transplantation in children. This clonotype was detected a few times. Using unique molecular identifiers, the investigators prepared the TCRbeta library. TCRdb independently ran MiXCR on the PCR reads; one entry per CDR3 protein. The repertoire holds about 600,000 distinct CDR3 sequences, over 9.5% seen once, with approximately 4.1% in the top ten. Germline V gives CDR1 SQVTM, CDR2 ANQGSEA. Deletions cut 7 bases from V and 2 bases from J, with 18 bases between. The CDR3 contains 14 residues.

The rearrangement uses TRBV29-1 and TRBJ2-7, with D perhaps TRBD1 or TRBD2 (5 bases each). This receptor was taken from a human donor who donated a stem cell graft to a child with acute myeloid leukemia. Source: PBMCs from the stem cell graft donor, taken from the stem cell graft. The CDR3 region has the DNA TGCAGCGCCTCCGGGACCGTAGTCGCCTACGAGCAGTACTTC. It translates to CSASGTVVAYEQYF.